The rows below give T cell receptor beta chains drawn from one sample of a study of OX40 agonist ivuxolimab in advanced cancers. Produced via immunoSEQ multiplex PCR; TCRdb's table is partial and in-frame only. This sample has approximately 130,000 clones; 85% to 95% occur once, and the top ten carry roughly 1%. Sequenced here: CD4+ or CD8+ T cells sorted from blood, sampled in a trial of the OX40 agonist ivuxolimab. All receptors come from an adult with an advanced solid tumor such as melanoma, head and neck, liver or kidney cancer. The CDR3 runs from the conserved cysteine through the conserved F or W. The D gene is left open where the match is weak. A row's size may be missing; if present it is once, few, many or a size class.

TRBJ2-3 TRBD2 once TRBV7-2 CASSPRVAGVTDTQYF TGTGCCAGCAGCCCCCGGGTAGCGGGAGTGACAGATACGCAGTATTTT
TRBJ2-7 TRBD2 - TRBV5-4 CASSLESGTSYEQYF TGTGCCAGCAGCTTGGAGAGCGGGACCTCCTACGAGCAGTACTTC
TRBJ1-6 TRBD1 - TRBV7-3 CASSSQGDRAPLHF TGTGCCAGCAGCTCACAGGGGGATCGGGCACCCCTCCACTTT
TRBJ1-1 - - TRBV2 CASSEGRSTEAFF TGTGCCAGCAGTGAAGGGAGGAGTACTGAAGCTTTCTTT
TRBJ2-3 - - TRBV27 CASSLEGSTDTQYF TGTGCCAGCAGTTTGGAGGGGAGCACAGATACGCAGTATTTT
TRBJ2-7 - once TRBV19 CASSIPGWEQYF TGTGCCAGTAGTATACCAGGGTGGGAGCAGTACTTC
TRBJ1-5 - once TRBV6-6 CASSPPGVSNQPQHF TGTGCCAGCAGTCCCCCGGGGGTTAGCAATCAGCCCCAGCATTTT
TRBJ2-7 TRBD2 - TRBV28 CASSLSASGTYEQYF TGTGCCAGCAGTTTATCGGCTAGCGGAACCTACGAGCAGTACTTC
TRBJ1-2 - once TRBV9 CASTPLSFYGYTF TGTGCCAGCACCCCACTTAGTTTTTATGGCTACACCTTC
TRBJ1-3 - - TRBV10-2 CASSESGGLSGNTIYF TGCGCCAGCAGTGAGTCCGGTGGGCTCTCTGGAAACACCATATATTTT
TRBJ1-1 TRBD1 - TRBV6-5 CASSYSGTGIEAFF TGTGCCAGCAGTTACTCCGGGACAGGGATTGAAGCTTTCTTT